The 2 T cell receptor beta chains in this list originate from one sample, sequenced in a study of early T cells in non-severe SARS-CoV-2 infection. TCRdb ran MiXCR on the 5' RACE reads and lists one entry per CDR3 protein. The repertoire consists of around 40,000 distinct CDR3 sequences, with about 6.2% occurring once and the leading ten covering around 6.3%. Sequenced: whole blood. All receptors derive from an adult who was a healthcare worker with PCR-confirmed SARS-CoV-2 infection or an uninfected control (not recorded which).

The sample holds many counts of this clonotype. The chain carries TRBV7-2 and TRBJ2-2; no firm D call. CDR1 is SGHTA, CDR2 FQGNSA, per germline. This CDR3 spans 13 amino acids. V was pared by 3 bases and J by 2 bases, with 4 bases between. The CDR3 loop reads CASSLGNTGELFF. CDR3 nucleotide sequence: TGTGCCAGCAGCTTGGGAAACACCGGGGAGCTGTTTTTT. Full variable domain (missing parts from reference TRBV7-2 and TRBJ2-2): GAGVSQSPSNKVTEKGKDVELRCDPISGHTALYWYRQSLGQGLEFLIYFQGNSAPDKSGLPSDRFSAERTGGSVSTLTIQRTQQEDSAVYLCASSLGNTGELFFGEGSRLTVL.

The sample holds a few counts of this clonotype. The chain has TRBV28 and TRBJ1-4; D unclear. The CDR3 contains 16 residues. Germline lookup yields CDR1 MDHEN and CDR2 SYDVKM. V gave up 7 bases and J gave up 4 bases, with 19 bases separating them. CDR3: CASTVSTGSYNEKLFF. The CDR3 coding sequence is TGTGCCAGCACCGTATCTACGGGATCGTATAATGAAAAACTGTTTTTT.